This TCR beta chain was identified in a study of regulatory T cells in long-lasting Graves disease. V shed 2 bases and J shed 4 bases, with 13 bases lying between them. CDR3 size: 15 residues. The germline V gene encodes CDR1 MDHEN and CDR2 SYDVKM. Arm-PCR of CDR3 regions with iRepertoire HTBI primers generated TCR beta libraries. TCRdb fed the multiplex PCR reads into MiXCR, producing one record per CDR3 protein. The table records some 560,000 distinct CDR3 sequences, about 16% of them present only once. This clonotype showed up many times. The time point is: newly diagnosed GD, antithyroid drugs for less than 3 months. The authors made the TCR library using RNA they extracted from PBMCs. The same data also contributed to another study, on T cells in Graves' hyperthyroidism and ophthalmopathy.

This receptor was taken from a woman aged 35 to 60 with Graves disease. This sequence joins TRBV28 and TRBJ2-3; D remains ambiguous. The sequenced sample was peripheral blood mononuclear cells (PBMCs), obtained at new diagnosis, from a patient treated with antithyroid drugs. The CDR3 nucleotides read TGTGCCAGCAGTTTAGGCAGATCCAACGCAGATACGCAGTATTTT. It is translated as CASSLGRSNADTQYF. The whole variable domain, remainder taken from reference TRBV28 and TRBJ2-3, is DVKVTQSSRYLVKRTGEKVFLECVQDMDHENMFWYRQDPGLGLRLIYFSYDVKMKEKGDIPEGYSVSREKKERFSLILESASTNQTSMYLCASSLGRSNADTQYFGPGTRLTVL.